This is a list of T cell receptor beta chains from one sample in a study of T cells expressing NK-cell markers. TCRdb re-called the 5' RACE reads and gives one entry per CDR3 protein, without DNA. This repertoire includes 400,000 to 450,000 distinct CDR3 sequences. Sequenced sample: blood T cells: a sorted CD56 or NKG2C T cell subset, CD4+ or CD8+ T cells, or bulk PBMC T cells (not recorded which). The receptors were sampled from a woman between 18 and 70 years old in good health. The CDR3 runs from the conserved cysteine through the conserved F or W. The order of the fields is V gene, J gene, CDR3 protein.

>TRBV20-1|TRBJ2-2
CSALPWGTRDTGELFF
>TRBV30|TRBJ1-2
CAWDSRGRNGYTF
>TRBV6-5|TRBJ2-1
CASSGPHGEQFF
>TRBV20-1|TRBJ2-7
CSARVNSYEQYF
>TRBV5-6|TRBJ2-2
CASSFDIKKAGEIYLNTGELFF
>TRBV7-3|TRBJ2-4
CASSPLPDRNIQYF
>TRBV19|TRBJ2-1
CASKSLGGSNEQFF
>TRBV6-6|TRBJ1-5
CASSYEGNQPQHF
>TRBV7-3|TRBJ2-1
CASSHTGGGDNEQFF
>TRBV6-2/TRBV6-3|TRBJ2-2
CASSLQKNTGELFF
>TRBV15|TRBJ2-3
CATSRETSTDTQYF
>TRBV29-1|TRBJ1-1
CSVEDQPGGEAFF
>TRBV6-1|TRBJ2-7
CASSEEDSGSNEQYF
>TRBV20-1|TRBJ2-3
CSARYTSTDTQYF
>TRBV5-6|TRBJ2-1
CASSLFRELEREQFF
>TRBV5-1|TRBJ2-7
CASSLNDEQYF
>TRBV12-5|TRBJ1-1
CASGLGGRASEAFF
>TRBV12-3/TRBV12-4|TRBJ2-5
CASSHTGDGETQYF
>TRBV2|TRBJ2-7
CASRGEHSSYEQYF
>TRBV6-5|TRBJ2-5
CASSRLVGTQYF
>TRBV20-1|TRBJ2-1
CSARTSGGRGSHNEQFF
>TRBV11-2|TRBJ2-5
CASSLDPPLAGIQETQYF
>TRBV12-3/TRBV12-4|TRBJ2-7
CASSNSGVSSYEQYF
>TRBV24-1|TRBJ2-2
CATSNGAGELFF
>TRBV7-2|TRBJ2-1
CASSYQRNNEQFF
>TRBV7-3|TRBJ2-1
CASRGAGNNEQFF
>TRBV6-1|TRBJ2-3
CASSEQGEGTDTQYF
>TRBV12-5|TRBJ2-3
CASGPTRLAGGRDTQYF
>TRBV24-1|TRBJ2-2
CATSDPGTGDTGELFF
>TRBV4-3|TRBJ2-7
CASSQDPSGTRVQYF
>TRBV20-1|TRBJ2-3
CSARTSGAPDTQYF
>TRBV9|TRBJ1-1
CASSSGQGRWMNTEAFF
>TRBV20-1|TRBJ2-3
CSARDQVGIGTDTQYF
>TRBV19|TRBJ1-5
CASSADWGGTNQPQHF
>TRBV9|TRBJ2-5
CASNRGEETQYF
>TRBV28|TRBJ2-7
CASTLRRTGIVYEQYF
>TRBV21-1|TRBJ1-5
CASSFNQPQHF
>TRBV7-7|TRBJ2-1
CASSPTSGSPNEQFF
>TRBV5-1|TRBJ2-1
CASSYKAGSSYNEQFF
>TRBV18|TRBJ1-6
CASSPDRGGSPLHF
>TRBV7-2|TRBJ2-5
CASSSAYNVGGETQYF